Following are 4 T cell receptor beta chains from one sample sequenced in a study of Ad26.COV2.S vaccination and SARS-CoV-2 variants. Produced via immunoSEQ multiplex PCR; TCRdb's table is partial and in-frame only. The repertoire includes fewer than 500,000 clones, approximately 90% of them detected once, and more than 10% sits in the top ten. Treatment in this sample: some 20 received Ad26.COV2.S at low or high dose, single or two shots; several received placebo; per-sample allocation not given. The study sampled participants on day 63 after the first vaccine or placebo injection. The material was peripheral blood, obtained in a trial of Ad26.COV2.S vaccine versus placebo. The receptors here all came from a person between 18 and 65 years old who received the Ad26.COV2.S COVID-19 vaccine or a placebo.

This clone has only one observation. The chain employs TRBV28 and TRBJ1-6; weak D call: TRBD1 (5 bases). There are 14 residues in the CDR3. CDR1 MDHEN and CDR2 SYDVKM come from the germline V gene. Trimming left V 6 bases short and J 4 bases short, with 10 bases between. CDR3 DNA sequence: TGTGCCAGCAGCCCGGGACGTTATAATTCACCCCTCCACTTT. This encodes CASSPGRYNSPLHF.

The V and J genes are TRBV10-3 and TRBJ2-1, with a possible D match to TRBD2 (6 bases). The V end lost 11 bases, the J end lost 0 bases, and 17 bases lay between the germline ends. The V gene's germline CDR1 is ENHRY and CDR2 SYGVKD. The length of the CDR3 is 15 residues. In DNA form, the CDR3 reads TGTGCCTCCTTGAGGGAGGAGAGCTCCTACAATGAGCAGTTCTTC. Translating it yields CASLREESSYNEQFF.

A single count supports this clone. V gene TRBV7-2 combines with J gene TRBJ2-7; D ambiguous. The CDR3 totals 11 residues. The V end was cut by 2 bases, the J end by 6 bases, with 5 bases between. CDR1 is SGHTA, CDR2 FQGNSA, per germline. CDR3: CASSLRFEQYF. As DNA, the CDR3 is TGTGCCAGCAGCTTACGCTTCGAGCAGTACTTC. Variable domain in full (rest from reference TRBV7-2 and TRBJ2-7): GAGVSQSPSNKVTEKGKDVELRCDPISGHTALYWYRQSLGQGLEFLIYFQGNSAPDKSGLPSDRFSAERTGGSVSTLTIQRTQQEDSAVYLCASSLRFEQYFGPGTRLTVT.

V is TRBV18 and J is TRBJ1-1; possibly TRBD1 for D (6 bases). The CDR3 is made up of 15 amino acids. Germline V gene data show CDR1 as KGHSH and CDR2 as LQKENI. Trimming removed 0 bases from V and 0 bases from J, with 8 bases in between. CDR3 residues: CASSPPGQLNTEAFF. As DNA, the CDR3 is TGTGCCAGCTCACCACCCGGACAGCTGAACACTGAAGCTTTCTTT.